Shown below are 25 T cell receptor beta chains from a single sample sequenced in a study of lymphopenia after photon versus proton radiotherapy. The protocol was immunoSEQ multiplex PCR, while the TCRdb copy is restricted to in-frame clones and leaves out a portion. The profile shows 150,000 or so clones, approximately 86% of them singletons. Sequenced material: peripheral blood, taken from a patient treated with photon-based radiotherapy. Every receptor here comes from a middle-aged man with gastric cancer.

This chain joins TRBV5-1 and TRBJ2-3; 9 positions match TRBD2. V shed 0 bases and J 3 bases; nucleotides not matched to a gene: 8. The CDR3 consists of 17 residues. Germline-derived CDR1 and CDR2 are SGHRS and YFSETQ. The CDR3 protein is CASSLVPAGGSTDTQYF. The CDR3 bases are TGCGCCAGCAGCTTGGTACCGGCGGGAGGGTCTACAGATACGCAGTATTTT.

The chain recombines TRBV2 with TRBJ2-1; TRBD2 agrees at 7 bases. Germline V gene lookup returns CDR1 SNHLY and CDR2 FYNNEI. V lost 4 bases, J lost 0 bases, and 3 bases stayed unmatched. The CDR3 covers 15 residues. The chain's CDR3 is CASSVGGSSYNEQFF. In DNA, the CDR3 is TGTGCCAGCAGTGTGGGCGGGAGCTCCTACAATGAGCAGTTCTTC.

The V and J genes are TRBV27 and TRBJ2-3; D unclear. This CDR3 region has 13 residues. Germline loops: CDR1 MNHEY, CDR2 SMNVEV (reference sequence). V was pared by 0 bases and J by 6 bases, with 7 bases between. CDR3 in amino acids: CASSLSSADTQYF. For the CDR3, the DNA is TGTGCCAGCAGTTTATCGAGCGCGGATACGCAGTATTTT.

The V call is TRBV29-1, the J call TRBJ2-1; no definite D call. The germline CDR1 and CDR2 sequences are SQVTM and ANQGSEA. The CDR3 contains 12 residues. Trimming shortened V by 6 bases and J by 6 bases, and 12 bases separated the two germline ends. Written as DNA, the CDR3 is TGCAGCGTAGATTTACAGCGCAATGAGCAGTTCTTC. Translating gives CSVDLQRNEQFF.

The chain has TRBV4-3 and TRBJ2-1; D is unclear. Deletions cut 4 bases from V and 2 bases from J, with 12 bases between. The CDR3 spans 15 residues. CDR1 and CDR2 (germline): LGHNA, YSLEER. Written as DNA, the CDR3 is TGCGCCAGCAGCCCCACCGAGGTAACCTACAATGAGCAGTTCTTC. Its protein is CASSPTEVTYNEQFF.

The chain employs TRBV10-3 and TRBJ2-2; 13 bases agree with TRBD2. Per the germline V gene, CDR1 is ENHRY and CDR2 is SYGVKD. Unmatched junction bases numbered 2, after V lost 4 bases and J lost 6 bases. The CDR3 runs 15 residues. The CDR3 is CAISGTSGRAGELFF. The CDR3 coding sequence is TGTGCCATCAGTGGGACTAGCGGGAGAGCCGGGGAGCTGTTTTTT.

The chain recombines TRBV6-6 with TRBJ1-4; 7 bases are a match to TRBD1. This CDR3 comprises 14 residues. The junction had 6 bases not matched to a gene; V was cut back by 7 bases and J by 4 bases. The germline V gene encodes CDR1 MNHNY and CDR2 SVGAGI (reference sequence). The CDR3 sequence: CASKNDRDNEKLFF. The CDR3 nucleotides read TGTGCCAGCAAAAACGACAGGGATAATGAAAAACTGTTTTTT.

The genes are TRBV13 and TRBJ1-3; D ambiguous. The germline V gene encodes CDR1 PRHDT and CDR2 FYEKMQ (reference sequence). Trimming stripped 5 bases from V and 2 bases from J, with 10 bases between. The CDR3 has 14 residues. The DNA for the CDR3 is TGTGCCAGCAGCCCCTGGGAGACTGGAAACACCATATATTTT. Protein product: CASSPWETGNTIYF.

The table lists this clone with a few counts. The chain carries TRBV9 and TRBJ1-1; D gene uncertain. The CDR3 spans 16 residues. Germline values: CDR1 SGDLS, CDR2 YYNGEE. The V end lost 0 bases, the J end lost 6 bases, and 18 bases lay between the germline ends. The CDR3 sequence is CASSVGDRPSWSEAFF. The CDR3 nucleotides are TGTGCCAGCAGCGTAGGGGATAGACCGTCGTGGTCTGAAGCTTTCTTT.

This clone was seen only a few times. V is TRBV18 and J is TRBJ2-3; 8 bases line up with TRBD2. Germline trimming cut 2 bases from V and 6 bases from J; bases unmatched to any gene: 13. CDR1 KGHSH and CDR2 LQKENI come from the germline V gene. The CDR3 is made up of 17 amino acids. The DNA of the CDR3 is TGTGCCAGCTCACCAGGGACTAGGCCGAAAGGGGTGGATACGCAGTATTTT. Amino acids: CASSPGTRPKGVDTQYF.

The chain carries TRBV27 and TRBJ2-2, with D unclear. This CDR3 region has 15 residues. Deletions cut 3 bases from V and 5 bases from J, with 13 bases between. CDR1 is MNHEY and CDR2 is SMNVEV in the germline V gene (reference sequence). CDR3 nucleotides: TGTGCCAGCAGTTTCAGGTGGGGTGGGACCGGGGAGCTGTTTTTT. This codes for CASSFRWGGTGELFF.

The chain links TRBV25-1 to TRBJ1-2, with 8 bases fitting TRBD1. In germline, CDR1 is MGHDK, CDR2 SYGVNS. J gave up 2 bases and V 6 bases, and 5 bases lay outside the gene matches. This CDR3 is 14 amino acids long. CDR3 coding DNA: TGTGCCAGCAGCGGACAGGGTTTGAACTATGGCTACACCTTC. Translating it yields CASSGQGLNYGYTF.

The gene calls are TRBV15 and TRBJ2-1, with 13 bases lining up with TRBD2. Germline V gene lookup returns CDR1 LNHNV and CDR2 YYDKDF (reference sequence). J lost 8 bases, V lost 0 bases, and 16 bases had no gene match. The CDR3 sequence is 20 residues long. CDR3 sequence: CATSREDTSGLAGDFDEQFF. CDR3 nucleotide sequence: TGTGCCACCAGCAGAGAGGACACTTCTGGACTAGCGGGAGATTTCGATGAGCAGTTCTTC. Full variable domain (rest looked up from reference TRBV15 and TRBJ2-1): DAMVIQNPRYQVTQFGKPVTLSCSQTLNHNVMYWYQQKSSQAPKLLFHYYDKDFNNEADTPDNFQSRRPNTSFCFLDIRSPGLGDTAMYLCATSREDTSGLAGDFDEQFFGPGTRLTVL.

This clone was seen a handful of times. J is TRBJ1-2 and V is TRBV4-1; 7 bases line up with TRBD1. CDR3 length equals 14 residues. Germline V gene lookup returns CDR1 MGHRA and CDR2 YSYEKL. Trimming at V came to 9 bases and at J to 2 bases, leaving 9 bases not matched to a gene. The CDR3 spells CASTDIQGNYGYTF. CDR3 coding DNA: TGCGCCAGTACTGATATACAGGGGAACTATGGCTACACCTTC.

This rearrangement joins TRBV5-4 to TRBJ1-4; tentatively, D is TRBD1 (5 bases). V lost 1 base to trimming and J lost 3 bases, with 10 bases between them. Germline CDR1 SGHNT, CDR2 YYREEE (reference sequence). The CDR3 spans 15 residues. CDR3 region: CASSLSGGSNEKLFF. In DNA form, the CDR3 reads TGTGCCAGCAGCTTGAGCGGGGGTTCTAATGAAAAACTGTTTTTT.

This chain joins TRBV30 and TRBJ2-7, with 10 nucleotides matching TRBD2. The germline V gene encodes CDR1 GTSNPN and CDR2 SVGIG (reference sequence). The CDR3 runs 15 residues. V shed 0 bases, J shed 3 bases, and the junction held 5 bases outside the gene matches. CDR3 sequence: CAWSVLAGSRYEQYF. CDR3 in DNA: TGTGCCTGGAGTGTACTAGCGGGATCTCGCTACGAGCAGTACTTC.

The chain employs TRBV27 and TRBJ2-1, with TRBD2 identical over 14 bases. The CDR3 is made up of 21 amino acids. The ends lost 5 bases at V and 0 bases at J; junction bases unmatched: 15. Germline lookup yields CDR1 MNHEY and CDR2 SMNVEV (reference sequence). DNA of the CDR3: TGTGCCAGCAGTCTTAAGCCCCTGACTAGCGGGAGGGATAGCTCCTACAATGAGCAGTTCTTC. It translates to CASSLKPLTSGRDSSYNEQFF.

The chain links TRBV7-2 to TRBJ1-4; D is undetermined. The CDR3 consists of 16 residues. Germline loops: CDR1 SGHTA, CDR2 FQGNSA. The ends were cut back, 1 base at V and 7 bases at J, with 16 bases in the middle. The CDR3 bases are TGTGCCAGCAGCTTAGGGCAGACACCCGGACGTGAAAAACTGTTTTTT. This gives the protein CASSLGQTPGREKLFF.

This clone has only a few counts. This CDR3 is CASRQARTTTEAFF. Here the CDR3 DNA reads TGTGCCAGCAGGCAGGCGCGCACGACCACTGAAGCTTTCTTT. This sequence joins TRBV6-4 and TRBJ1-1; D uncertain. Trimming shortened V by 6 bases and J by 4 bases, and 15 bases separated the two germline ends. The germline V gene encodes CDR1 MRHNA and CDR2 SNTAGT. The length of the CDR3 is 14 residues.

The chain is built from TRBV7-2 and TRBJ1-1; possible D gene TRBD1, 6 bases. Trimming left V 5 bases short and J 0 bases short, with 16 bases between. Germline V lookup: CDR1 SGHTA, CDR2 FQGNSA. This CDR3 has 16 residues. CDR3 sequence reads: CASSPKGGGLNTEAFF. The CDR3 coding sequence is TGTGCCAGCAGCCCCAAGGGTGGGGGCCTGAACACTGAAGCTTTCTTT.

The genes are TRBV6-1 and TRBJ1-5; D is possibly TRBD1 (6 bases). The CDR3 runs 14 residues. V was trimmed by 7 bases and J by 7 bases, leaving 17 bases between them. CDR1 is MNHNS, CDR2 SASEGT, per germline. CDR3 amino acids: CASIPSGGQQPQHF. The CDR3 DNA reads TGTGCCAGCATTCCTAGTGGGGGGCAGCAGCCCCAGCATTTT.

The chain is built from TRBV7-9 and TRBJ1-2; D gene uncertain. CDR1 and CDR2 (germline): SEHNR, FQNEAQ (reference sequence). The CDR3 runs to 14 residues. Trimming cost V 1 base and J 4 bases, with 10 bases left between them. Here the CDR3 reads CASSLDINGYGYTF. CDR3 nucleotides: TGTGCCAGCAGCTTAGACATAAACGGCTATGGCTACACCTTC.

This sequence joins TRBV5-1 and TRBJ2-3, with 9 positions matching TRBD2. V trimming: 1 base; J trimming: 2 bases; junction bases outside the gene matches: 5. The length of the CDR3 is 16 residues. Germline lookup yields CDR1 SGHRS and CDR2 YFSETQ. The CDR3 region has the DNA TGCGCCAGCAGCTTGAGGCTAGCGGGAATCACAGATACGCAGTATTTT. This translates into CASSLRLAGITDTQYF.

The J gene is TRBJ2-1, the V gene TRBV6-6; D ambiguous. The germline V and J ends were trimmed by 6 bases and 0 bases, with 6 bases remaining between them. The CDR3 totals 13 residues. The germline CDR1 and CDR2 sequences are MNHNY and SVGAGI (reference sequence). The CDR3 bases are TGTGCCAGCAGCGATAGCTCCTACAATGAGCAGTTCTTC. Amino acids: CASSDSSYNEQFF.

This clone was recorded only once. The chain recombines TRBV11-2 with TRBJ2-1, with D tentatively TRBD2 (6 bases). CDR3 length: 15 amino acids. CDR1 SGHAT and CDR2 FQNNGV come from the germline V gene. V lost 5 bases and J lost 2, with 13 bases in between. CDR3 sequence reads: CASSTTGGAYNEQFF. As DNA, the CDR3 is TGTGCCAGCAGCACTACGGGCGGGGCCTACAATGAGCAGTTCTTC.